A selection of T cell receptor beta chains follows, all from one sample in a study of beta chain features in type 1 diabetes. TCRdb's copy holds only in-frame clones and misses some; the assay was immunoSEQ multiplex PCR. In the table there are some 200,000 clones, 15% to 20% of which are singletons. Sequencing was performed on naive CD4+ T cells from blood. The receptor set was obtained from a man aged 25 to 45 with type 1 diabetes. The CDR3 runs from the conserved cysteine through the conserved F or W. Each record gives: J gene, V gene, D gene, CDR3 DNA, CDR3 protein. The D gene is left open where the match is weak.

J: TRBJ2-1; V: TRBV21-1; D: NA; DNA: TGTGCCAGCAGCAAAGCAGAGGGGCCAGCAAATGAGCAGTTCTTC; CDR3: CASSKAEGPANEQFF
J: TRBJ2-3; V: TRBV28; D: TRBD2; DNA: TGTGCCAGCAGCCAGACTAGCGGAACCACAGATACGCAGTATTTT; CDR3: CASSQTSGTTDTQYF
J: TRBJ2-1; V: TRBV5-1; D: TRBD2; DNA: TGCGCCAGCAGCTTGTCACCTAGCGGGAGCGATGAGCAGTTCTTC; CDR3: CASSLSPSGSDEQFF
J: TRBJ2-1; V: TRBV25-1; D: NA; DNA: TGTGCCAGCAAGGGATATAGCGGCTACAATGAGCAGTTCTTC; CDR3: CASKGYSGYNEQFF
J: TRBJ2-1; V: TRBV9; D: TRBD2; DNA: TGTGCCAGCAGCGTAGATCCAGCGGGAGGGATCTCCTACAATGAGCAGTTCTTC; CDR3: CASSVDPAGGISYNEQFF
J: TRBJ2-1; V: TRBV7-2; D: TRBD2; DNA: TGTGCCAGCAGAGGCCCAGCGGGAGGGTACAATGAGCAGTTCTTC; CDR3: CASRGPAGGYNEQFF
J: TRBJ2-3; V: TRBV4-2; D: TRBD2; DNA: TGTGCCAGCAGCCAAGCGACTAGCGGGAGTTCTGGTACGCAGTATTTT; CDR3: CASSQATSGSSGTQYF
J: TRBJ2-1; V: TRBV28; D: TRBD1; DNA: TGTGCCAGCAGTTTTACAGGGGGCTCCTACAATGAGCAGTTCTTC; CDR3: CASSFTGGSYNEQFF
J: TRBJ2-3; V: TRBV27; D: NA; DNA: TGTGCCAGCAGTTCCTGGGAGAATATCAACACAGATACGCAGTATTTT; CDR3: CASSSWENINTDTQYF
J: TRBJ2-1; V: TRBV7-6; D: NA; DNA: TGTGCCAGCAGCTTACTGGCGGACAACAATGAGCAGTTCTTC; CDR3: CASSLLADNNEQFF